The T cell receptor (beta chain) under discussion was sequenced for a study of shared clonotypes between healthy human individuals. The naive CD8 subset, CD45RO-negative cells positively selected for CCR7, excluded terminally differentiated effector memory CD45RA+ cells. The deep-level immunoSEQ assay was used. Each cell subset's genomic DNA was divided evenly among several immunoSEQ plates. Sorted subsets were amplified in replicate PCRs using around 200 ng DNA, 30,000 to 35,000 T cell genomes. This table comes from immunoSEQ multiplex PCR, and its TCRdb copy is limited to in-frame clones, with some not included. The sample lists about 2.1 million clones, approximately 92% occurring once. Trimming took 6 bases from V and 1 from J; bases not matched to a gene: 4. This CDR3 comprises 15 residues. CDR1 is LNHDA, CDR2 SQIVND, per germline (reference sequence).

The chain has TRBV19 and TRBJ2-4; 9 bases line up with TRBD1. This receptor was obtained from a man between 18 and 35 years old in good health. Some clones in this sample may be carry-over from other donors' samples. The sequencing input was naive CD8+ T cells from PBMCs. CDR3 sequence reads: CASSDGQGAKNIQYF. CDR3 DNA: TGTGCCAGTAGCGACGGACAGGGGGCCAAAAACATTCAGTACTTC. The full variable domain, completed using reference TRBV19 and TRBJ2-4, is DGGITQSPKYLFRKEGQNVTLSCEQNLNHDAMYWYRQDPGQGLRLIYYSQIVNDFQKGDIAEGYSVSREKKESFPLTVTSAQKNPTAFYLCASSDGQGAKNIQYFGAGTRLSVL.